These 25 T cell receptor beta chains share one sample of origin, sequenced in a study of blood T cell repertoires in COVID-19. The protocol was immunoSEQ multiplex PCR, while the TCRdb copy is restricted to in-frame clones and leaves out a portion. Here the sample spans about 74,000 clones, about 88% being singletons. The sequenced sample was peripheral blood. These receptors originate from a human donor in a cohort sampled during active COVID-19.

This chain connects TRBV7-9 to TRBJ2-4, with 9 bases aligning to TRBD1. CDR1 SEHNR and CDR2 FQNEAQ come from the germline V gene (reference sequence). V dropped 2 bases and J dropped 0; count of bases not matched to a gene: 2. The CDR3 has 16 amino acids. The chain's CDR3 is CASSLKDRGAKNIQYF. The CDR3 DNA follows: TGTGCCAGCAGCTTAAAGGACAGGGGAGCCAAAAACATTCAGTACTTC. Full variable domain (missing parts from reference TRBV7-9 and TRBJ2-4): DTGVSQNPRHKITKRGQNVTFRCDPISEHNRLYWYRQTLGQGPEFLTYFQNEAQLEKSRLLSDRFSAERPKGSFSTLEIQRTEQGDSAMYLCASSLKDRGAKNIQYFGAGTRLSVL.

CDR3 loop: CASSVAGGGEKLFF. CDR3 sequence (DNA): TGTGCCAGCAGCGTTGCAGGGGGCGGTGAAAAACTGTTTTTT. This sequence joins TRBV9 and TRBJ1-4; 8 nucleotides match TRBD1. Germline assignment: CDR1 SGDLS and CDR2 YYNGEE. Trimming took 2 bases from V and 7 from J; bases not matched to a gene: 4. This CDR3 spans 14 amino acids.

This clone turned up a few times. The V gene is TRBV7-9, the J gene TRBJ1-3; TRBD1 agrees at 7 bases. The CDR3 has 13 residues. Trimming removed 7 bases from V and 5 bases from J; junction bases left unmatched: 5. CDR1 is SEHNR, CDR2 FQNEAQ, per germline (reference sequence). The CDR3 sequence is CASTPDRRNTIYF. CDR3 DNA: TGTGCCAGCACCCCGGACAGGAGAAACACCATATATTTT.

This chain links TRBV5-4 with TRBJ2-5; 7 bases align to TRBD2. Trimming cost V 1 base and J 2 bases; bases outside gene matches: 2. From germline, CDR1 is SGHNT and CDR2 YYREEE (reference sequence). CDR3 length: 14 amino acids. The CDR3 region is CASSLSGGQETQYF. DNA for the CDR3: TGTGCCAGCAGCTTGTCGGGAGGTCAAGAGACCCAGTACTTC.

This chain links TRBV12-3 or TRBV12-4 with TRBJ1-2; D unclear. V dropped 6 bases and J dropped 4 bases, with 12 bases sitting between them. The CDR3 spans 13 residues. DNA for the CDR3: TGTGCCAGCAGCCGGGCGGGCGTCTATGGCTACACCTTC. Translation: CASSRAGVYGYTF.

In this sample, this clone turned up once. The chain combines TRBV5-6 with TRBJ1-4; possibly TRBD1 for D (5 bases). V was trimmed by 7 bases and J by 8 bases, leaving 18 bases between them. This CDR3 is built from 14 residues. The germline V gene has CDR1 SGHDT and CDR2 YYEEEE. CDR3 loop: CASRDRLGGEKLFF. CDR3 DNA: TGTGCCAGCCGCGATCGGCTCGGGGGGGAAAAACTGTTTTTT.

V gene TRBV11-3 combines with J gene TRBJ2-7; a weak D match, TRBD1 (6 bases). Trimming shortened V by 5 bases and J by 6 bases, and 14 bases separated the two germline ends. CDR1 and CDR2 (germline): SGHNT, YENEEA. The CDR3 length is 13 residues. The CDR3 sequence: CASSSNTGSEQYF. Written as DNA, the CDR3 is TGTGCCAGCAGCAGTAATACAGGGTCCGAGCAGTACTTC. Full variable domain (rest looked up from reference TRBV11-3 and TRBJ2-7): EAGVVQSPRYKIIEKKQPVAFWCNPISGHNTLYWYLQNLGQGPELLIRYENEEAVDDSQLPKDRFSAERLKGVDSTLKIQPAELGDSAVYLCASSSNTGSEQYFGPGTRLTVT.

This chain links TRBV6-5 with TRBJ1-2; TRBD1 is a possible D gene (6 bases). This CDR3 comprises 13 residues. Trimming cost V 6 bases and J 5 bases, with 13 bases left between them. The V gene's germline CDR1 is MNHEY and CDR2 SVGAGI. The CDR3 DNA sequence: TGTGCCAGCAGGGACCCTACAGGGTATGGCTACACCTTC. The encoded protein is CASRDPTGYGYTF.

This chain uses TRBV6-2 or TRBV6-3 with TRBJ2-5, with 8 bases matching TRBD1. V lost 5 bases and J lost 4; bases outside the gene matches: 9. The CDR3 extends over 15 amino acids. The germline V gene encodes CDR1 MNHEY and CDR2 SVGEGT. CDR3 in DNA: TGTGCCAGCAGTGCCGGACAGGGAAAGGGAGAGACCCAGTACTTC. This gives the protein CASSAGQGKGETQYF.

This chain connects TRBV11-2 to TRBJ2-7; TRBD2 aligns across 11 bases. Germline V gives CDR1 SGHAT, CDR2 FQNNGV. There are 16 residues in the CDR3. With V trimmed by 5 bases and J by 4 bases, 10 bases remained unmatched. CDR3 nucleotides: TGTGCCAGCAGCCCGATGACTAGCGGGAAATCGTACGAGCAGTACTTC. Protein sequence: CASSPMTSGKSYEQYF.

The chain uses TRBV28 and TRBJ2-7; TRBD1 matches 12 bases. The CDR3 covers 13 residues. Germline values: CDR1 MDHEN, CDR2 SYDVKM. Germline trimming cut 4 bases from V and 11 bases from J; bases unmatched to any gene: 6. CDR3 sequence: CASSYRDRGLKYF. CDR3 sequence (DNA): TGTGCCAGCAGTTACCGGGACAGGGGGCTCAAGTACTTC.

The chain recombines TRBV6-5 with TRBJ2-7; TRBD1 matches at 7 bases. Unmatched junction bases numbered 8, after V lost 0 bases and J lost 3 bases. In germline, CDR1 is MNHEY, CDR2 SVGAGI. The CDR3 is 16 amino acids. CDR3 in amino acids: CASSYSRGQRSYEQYF. CDR3 in DNA: TGTGCCAGCAGTTACTCCAGGGGACAGAGGAGCTACGAGCAGTACTTC.

V is TRBV3-1 (or the pseudogene TRBV3-2) and J is TRBJ2-1, with 10 positions matching TRBD2. CDR1 is LGHDT and CDR2 is YNNKEL in the germline V gene (reference sequence). This CDR3 comprises 16 residues. Trimming at V came to 3 bases and at J to 7 bases, leaving 9 bases not matched to a gene. CDR3 DNA sequence: TGTGCCAGCAGCCACATTCCGGGACTAGCGAAGAATGAGCAGTTCTTC. Its translation: CASSHIPGLAKNEQFF.

The chain links TRBV23-1 to TRBJ2-5; 12 bases line up with TRBD2. TRBV23-1 belongs to the ORF category, with a function that is uncertain. V lost 6 bases to trimming and J lost 2 bases; unmatched junction nucleotides: 4. The CDR3 contains 15 residues. The CDR3 loop is CASRGLAGKQETQYF. CDR3 DNA: TGCGCCAGCAGAGGACTAGCGGGAAAACAAGAGACCCAGTACTTC.

This clone has just a few counts. V usage is TRBV19 and J usage is TRBJ2-3; 7 bases match TRBD2. CDR3 length: 15 residues. Germline CDR1 is LNHDA and CDR2 is SQIVND (reference sequence). The V segment lost 1 base and the J segment 0 bases; nucleotides outside the gene matches: 1. CDR3 residues: CASSIASGSTDTQYF. Written as DNA, the CDR3 is TGTGCCAGTAGTATAGCTAGCGGAAGCACAGATACGCAGTATTTT.

The chain is built from TRBV5-1 and TRBJ1-1, with 10 bases that match TRBD1. Trimming took 0 bases from V and 7 from J; bases not matched to a gene: 3. The CDR3 sequence is 14 residues long. Germline-derived CDR1 and CDR2 are SGHRS and YFSETQ. The CDR3 here is CASSLGTGGYEAFF. The DNA for the CDR3 is TGCGCCAGCAGCTTGGGGACAGGGGGGTATGAAGCTTTCTTT.

The chain is built from TRBV28 and TRBJ2-2; D may be TRBD1 (6 bases). This CDR3 has 18 residues. V lost 3 bases, J lost 0 bases, and 17 bases lay in between. In germline, CDR1 is MDHEN, CDR2 SYDVKM. The CDR3 spells CASSFNPEQGSNTGELFF. CDR3 in DNA: TGTGCCAGCAGTTTCAACCCGGAACAGGGCTCGAACACCGGGGAGCTGTTTTTT. Variable domain in full (rest from reference TRBV28 and TRBJ2-2): DVKVTQSSRYLVKRTGEKVFLECVQDMDHENMFWYRQDPGLGLRLIYFSYDVKMKEKGDIPEGYSVSREKKERFSLILESASTNQTSMYLCASSFNPEQGSNTGELFFGEGSRLTVL.

CDR3 sequence: CAWSWTGLNQPQHF. For the CDR3, the DNA is TGTGCCTGGAGCTGGACAGGGCTAAATCAGCCCCAGCATTTT. The rearrangement links TRBV30 to TRBJ1-5, with 8 bases that match TRBD1. Germline V gene sequence: CDR1 GTSNPN, CDR2 SVGIG (reference sequence). The junction had 5 bases not matched to a gene; V was cut back by 3 bases and J by 4 bases. The length of the CDR3 is 14 residues.

The chain uses TRBV18 and TRBJ2-3, with TRBD2 identical over 12 bases. This CDR3 has 18 residues. After removal of 3 bases from V and 0 bases from J, the junction contained 7 bases not matched to a gene. Germline V gene lookup returns CDR1 KGHSH and CDR2 LQKENI. CDR3 bases: TGTGCCAGCTCACCCGCCCTAGCGGGAGGGCCGAGCACAGATACGCAGTATTTT. Its translation: CASSPALAGGPSTDTQYF.

This clone was observed a handful of times. The V gene is TRBV2, the J gene TRBJ2-7; 7 bases map to TRBD1. The CDR3 runs to 14 residues. Germline assignment: CDR1 SNHLY and CDR2 FYNNEI. V dropped 5 bases and J dropped 2; count of bases not matched to a gene: 6. The CDR3 nucleotides are TGTGCCAGCAGTATACGGACAGGTCCCTACGAGCAGTACTTC. Its translation: CASSIRTGPYEQYF.

This chain uses TRBV19 with TRBJ1-2; 8 nucleotides agree with TRBD1. The CDR3 loop spans 14 amino acids. From germline, CDR1 is LNHDA and CDR2 SQIVND (reference sequence). V trimming: 4 bases; J trimming: 4 bases; junction bases outside the gene matches: 5. The CDR3 sequence is CASSSGQGGYGYTF. The DNA for the CDR3 is TGTGCCAGTAGTAGTGGACAGGGCGGCTATGGCTACACCTTC.

V usage is TRBV2 and J usage is TRBJ1-2; possible D gene TRBD1, 6 bases. Germline V CDR1 and CDR2: SNHLY, FYNNEI. Trimming removed 3 bases at V and 3 bases at J, with 8 bases between. This CDR3 has 13 amino acids. CDR3: CASSERGYYGYTF. The CDR3 nucleotides read TGTGCCAGCAGTGAGAGGGGGTACTATGGCTACACCTTC.

The rearrangement links TRBV6-6 to TRBJ1-1; 7 nucleotides line up with TRBD1. CDR3 length: 12 residues. Germline assignment: CDR1 MNHNY and CDR2 SVGAGI (reference sequence). V lost 6 bases and J lost 5; bases outside the gene matches: 3. The CDR3 nucleotides are TGTGCCAGCAGACGACAGGGAACTGAAGCTTTCTTT. Its translation: CASRRQGTEAFF.

V and J are TRBV4-1 and TRBJ2-1, with 9 positions matching TRBD2. The CDR3 has 17 residues. V shed 4 bases, J shed 3 bases, and the junction held 10 bases outside the gene matches. Per the germline V gene, CDR1 is MGHRA and CDR2 is YSYEKL. CDR3: CASSRSFSGRDYNEQFF. Written as DNA, the CDR3 is TGCGCCAGCAGCCGATCCTTTAGCGGGAGAGACTACAATGAGCAGTTCTTC.

The chain links TRBV7-2 to TRBJ2-2; TRBD2 matches at 9 bases. This CDR3 contains 18 residues. Per the germline V gene, CDR1 is SGHTA and CDR2 is FQGNSA. V shed 5 bases and J 7 bases; nucleotides not matched to a gene: 17. CDR3 bases: TGTGCCAGCAGCCCGTTTCTCGGGGGTAGCGGGAGTGGCGGGGAGCTGTTTTTT. This sequence encodes CASSPFLGGSGSGGELFF.